The 19 T cell receptor beta chains below were found in one sample sequenced in a study of shared clonotypes between healthy human individuals. Using immunoSEQ multiplex PCR, the repertoire was profiled, and TCRdb retains in-frame clones only, with some absent. Of some 2,400,000 clones in the sample, approximately 96% were seen once. Sequencing was performed on naive CD4+ T cells sorted from blood. Described subset: CD45RA+ positively selected. These receptors were obtained from a man between 18 and 29 years old in good health.

The chain has TRBV18 and TRBJ1-4, with D possibly TRBD1 on 5 matching bases. The CDR3 runs 15 residues. Germline CDR1 reads KGHSH; CDR2 reads LQKENI. Trimming removed 3 bases at V and 4 bases at J, with 12 bases between. CDR3 region: CASSPSRVGNEKLFF. The CDR3 coding sequence is TGTGCCAGCTCACCCAGCAGGGTGGGTAATGAAAAACTGTTTTTT.

This chain links TRBV15 with TRBJ2-7, with D uncertain. CDR3 size: 14 residues. Germline assignment: CDR1 LNHNV and CDR2 YYDKDF (reference sequence). The germline V and J ends were trimmed by 1 base and 2 bases, with 9 bases remaining between them. The CDR3: CATSRVGSAYEQYF. DNA for the CDR3: TGTGCCACCAGCAGAGTTGGCTCAGCCTACGAGCAGTACTTC.

CDR3 nucleotides: TGTGCCAGCAGTTACTCGATAGCTGGGGGGGGCTACACCTTC. Translated: CASSYSIAGGGYTF. The chain employs TRBV6-6 and TRBJ1-2; a weak D match, TRBD1 (5 bases). The CDR3 is made up of 14 amino acids. Germline V CDR1 and CDR2: MNHNY, SVGAGI (reference sequence). V lost 0 bases and J lost 8, with 13 bases in between.

This chain joins TRBV10-2 and TRBJ2-7; D is ambiguous. The germline gives CDR1 WSHSY, CDR2 SAAADI. The CDR3 is 13 residues long. V lost 7 bases and J 7 bases, leaving 17 bases between the germline ends. The CDR3 DNA is TGCGCCAGCACTAGTGCGTCCTTCGGGGAGCAGTACTTC. Translation gives CASTSASFGEQYF.

The chain employs TRBV10-3 and TRBJ2-7, with a possible D match to TRBD1 (5 bases). The CDR3 extends over 15 amino acids. Germline V gene lookup returns CDR1 ENHRY and CDR2 SYGVKD. The V end was cut by 1 base, the J end by 7 bases, with 17 bases between. This chain's CDR3 is CAISELSDSTREQYF. DNA for the CDR3: TGTGCCATCAGTGAGTTAAGTGACAGTACGAGGGAGCAGTACTTC.

The CDR3: CAEKRGSRSSYEQYF. As DNA, the CDR3 is TGTGCTGAAAAACGGGGCTCCCGGAGCTCCTACGAGCAGTACTTC. This rearrangement joins TRBV7-4 to TRBJ2-7; perhaps D is TRBD1 or TRBD2 (5 bases each). Germline CDR1 is SGHVT and CDR2 is SQSDAQ. The CDR3 has 15 amino acids. Variable domain in full (rest from reference TRBV7-4 and TRBJ2-7): GAGVSQSPRYKVAKRGRDVALRCDSISGHVTLYWYRQTLGQGSEVLTYSQSDAQRDKSGRPSGRFSAERPERSVSTLKIQRTEQGDSAVYLCAEKRGSRSSYEQYFGPGTRLTVT.

The V call is TRBV9, the J call TRBJ1-6; D unclear. The CDR3 loop spans 14 amino acids. The V and J ends lost 0 bases and 7 bases respectively, with 8 bases between them. Germline V gene data show CDR1 as SGDLS and CDR2 as YYNGEE. In nucleotides, the CDR3 is TGTGCCAGCAGCGTAGATAACGGGAATTCACCCCTCCACTTT. It is translated as CASSVDNGNSPLHF.

The chain carries TRBV7-8 and TRBJ1-6; D is uncertain. Trimming cost V 3 bases and J 8 bases, with 8 bases left between them. Germline assignment: CDR1 SGHVS and CDR2 FQNEAQ. This CDR3 comprises 13 residues. CDR3 bases: TGTGCCAGCAGCTTTACTAGGGATTCACCCCTCCACTTT. It is translated as CASSFTRDSPLHF.

This chain joins TRBV10-3 and TRBJ2-1; maybe TRBD1 (6 bases). The CDR3 extends over 13 amino acids. The V end lost 2 bases, the J end lost 8 bases, and 10 bases lay between the germline ends. Germline V CDR1 and CDR2: ENHRY, SYGVKD. The CDR3 here is CAISEVQGDEQFF. CDR3 in DNA: TGTGCCATCAGTGAGGTACAGGGCGATGAGCAGTTCTTC.

V and J are TRBV6-1 and TRBJ2-7, with 9 nucleotides matching TRBD1. Germline V gene lookup returns CDR1 MNHNS and CDR2 SASEGT. V was clipped by 7 bases and J by 3 bases; unmatched bases: 7. This CDR3 is 14 amino acids long. The CDR3 spells CASTTGQGIYEQYF. The CDR3 coding sequence is TGTGCCAGCACTACTGGACAGGGGATCTACGAGCAGTACTTC.

In regard to this clone: Other DNA sequences in the same sample also yield this CDR3. DNA for the CDR3: TGTGCCAGCTCCGGACCGAACACCGGGGAGCTGTTTTTT. It is translated as CASSGPNTGELFF. This chain joins TRBV18 and TRBJ2-2; D gene uncertain. Deletions cut 6 bases from V and 0 bases from J, with 5 bases between. Germline assignment: CDR1 KGHSH and CDR2 LQKENI. This CDR3 has 13 amino acids.

The chain couples TRBV7-9 to TRBJ2-7; maybe TRBD2 (6 bases). V shed 4 bases and J shed 5 bases, with 18 bases lying between them. Germline values: CDR1 SEHNR, CDR2 FQNEAQ (reference sequence). The CDR3 contains 15 residues. In DNA, the CDR3 is TGTGCCAGCAGCTATGCCGGACGGCGCGGGGACGAGCAGTACTTC. Its translation is CASSYAGRRGDEQYF.

The chain recombines TRBV4-3 with TRBJ2-5; D perhaps matches TRBD1 (5 bases). This CDR3 is 14 amino acids long. V was trimmed by 2 bases and J by 5 bases, leaving 12 bases between them. Germline V gives CDR1 LGHNA, CDR2 YSLEER. The CDR3 region is CASSQILGAETQYF. In nucleotides, the CDR3 is TGCGCCAGCAGCCAAATTCTAGGGGCCGAGACCCAGTACTTC.

This clone was counted a single time. The chain uses TRBV9 and TRBJ1-5, with TRBD1 as a possible D gene (5 bases). V was clipped by 0 bases and J by 5 bases, with 12 bases between them. Germline CDR1 SGDLS, CDR2 YYNGEE. The CDR3 extends over 15 amino acids. The CDR3: CASSVDPGGDQPQHF. CDR3 nucleotides: TGTGCCAGCAGCGTAGATCCGGGAGGGGATCAGCCCCAGCATTTT.

The chain employs TRBV9 and TRBJ1-2; maybe TRBD1 (6 bases). V dropped 3 bases and J dropped 0 bases, with 12 bases sitting between them. Germline V gives CDR1 SGDLS, CDR2 YYNGEE. CDR3 length: 15 amino acids. In DNA form, the CDR3 reads TGTGCCAGCAGCGACCGGGACACCCCTAACTATGGCTACACCTTC. Translation gives CASSDRDTPNYGYTF.

V is TRBV4-1 and J is TRBJ2-1, with D unresolved. This CDR3 spans 17 amino acids. Germline lookup yields CDR1 MGHRA and CDR2 YSYEKL. V was cut by 6 bases and J by 4 bases, with 22 bases left in between. This chain's CDR3 is CASSRQSRSTGYNEQFF. CDR3 coding DNA: TGCGCCAGCAGTCGTCAGAGTCGATCAACCGGTTACAATGAGCAGTTCTTC.

J is TRBJ1-2 and V is TRBV2, with a tentative D call TRBD1 (5 bases). The length of the CDR3 is 15 residues. The germline V and J ends were trimmed by 2 bases and 4 bases, with 14 bases remaining between them. CDR1 is SNHLY and CDR2 is FYNNEI in the germline V gene. The DNA for the CDR3 is TGTGCCAGCAGTGAATCGCAGGGAAACTTCTATGGCTACACCTTC. Its protein is CASSESQGNFYGYTF.

The J gene is TRBJ2-3, the V gene TRBV18; D remains unclear. Trimming took off 3 bases at V and 8 bases at J, with 15 bases between the two ends. CDR1 KGHSH and CDR2 LQKENI come from the germline V gene. This CDR3 has 14 amino acids. The CDR3 DNA reads TGTGCCAGCTCACCCTCCAGCGATGGTACTACGCAGTATTTT. It specifies CASSPSSDGTTQYF. Filled out from reference TRBV18 and TRBJ2-3, the complete variable domain reads NAGVMQNPRHLVRRRGQEARLRCSPMKGHSHVYWYRQLPEEGLKFMVYLQKENIIDESGMPKERFSAEFPKEGPSILRIQQVVRGDSAAYFCASSPSSDGTTQYFGPGTRLTVL.

V and J are TRBV19 and TRBJ2-1; TRBD1 aligns across 8 bases. The CDR3 is made up of 14 amino acids. Looked up from germline, CDR1 is LNHDA and CDR2 is SQIVND (reference sequence). Unmatched junction bases numbered 11, after V lost 9 bases and J lost 7 bases. The CDR3 region is CASHTGGYLNEQFF. Here the CDR3 DNA reads TGTGCCAGCCACACAGGGGGTTATCTAAATGAGCAGTTCTTC.